Sequencing of this T cell receptor (gamma chain) was carried out in a study of human gamma delta and Vdelta1 T cells. Study-level points and caveats: Acute myeloid leukemia was reportedly broadly targeted by polyclonal Delta One T cells.

Germline lookup yields CDR1 GITISATS and CDR2 ISYDGTV (reference sequence). CDR3 length: 10 residues. Germline trimming cut 12 bases from V and 1 base from J; bases unmatched to any gene: 3. TCRdb fed the PCR reads to CATT. The sample has 7,000 to 10,000 gamma-chain clones, less than 55% seen once. A few counts support this clone. No antigen is known for it. J is TRGJ1 or TRGJ2 and V is TRGV9. This clonotype was sampled from a human donor in good health. Specimen: Vdelta1 gamma-delta T cells from blood grown in culture (DOT cells). CDR3 DNA: TGTGCCCTAAATTATTATAAGAAACTCTTT. Translating gives CALNYYKKLF.